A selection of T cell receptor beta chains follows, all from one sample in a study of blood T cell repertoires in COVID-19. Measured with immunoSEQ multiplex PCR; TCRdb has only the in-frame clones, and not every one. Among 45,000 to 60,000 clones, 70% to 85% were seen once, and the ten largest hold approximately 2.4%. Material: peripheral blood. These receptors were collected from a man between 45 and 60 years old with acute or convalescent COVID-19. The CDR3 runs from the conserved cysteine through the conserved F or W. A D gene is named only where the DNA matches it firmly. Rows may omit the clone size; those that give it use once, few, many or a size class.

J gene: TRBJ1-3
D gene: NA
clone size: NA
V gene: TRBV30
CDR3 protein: CAWSRLGASGNTIYF
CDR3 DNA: TGTGCCTGGAGCCGTCTGGGGGCCTCTGGAAACACCATATATTTT

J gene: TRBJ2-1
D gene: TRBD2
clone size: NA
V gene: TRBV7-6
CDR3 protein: CASSPTSGGAGEQFF
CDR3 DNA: TGTGCCAGCAGCCCTACTAGCGGGGGGGCCGGTGAGCAGTTCTTC

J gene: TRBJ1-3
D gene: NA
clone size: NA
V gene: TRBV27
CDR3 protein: CASSSLKGSSSGNTIYF
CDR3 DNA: TGTGCCAGCAGTTCACTCAAAGGGAGCTCCTCTGGAAACACCATATATTTT

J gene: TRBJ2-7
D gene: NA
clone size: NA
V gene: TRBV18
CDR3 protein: CASSPRGYYEQYF
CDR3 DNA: TGTGCCAGCTCACCACGAGGATACTACGAGCAGTACTTC

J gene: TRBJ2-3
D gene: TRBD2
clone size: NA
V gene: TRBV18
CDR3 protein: CASSPGLAGGSTDTQYF
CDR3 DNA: TGTGCCAGCTCACCCGGACTAGCGGGAGGGAGCACAGATACGCAGTATTTT

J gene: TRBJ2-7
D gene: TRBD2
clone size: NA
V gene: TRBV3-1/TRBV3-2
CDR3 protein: CASSPSGTRAYEQYF
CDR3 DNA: TGTGCCAGCAGTCCTTCCGGGACTAGGGCCTACGAGCAGTACTTC

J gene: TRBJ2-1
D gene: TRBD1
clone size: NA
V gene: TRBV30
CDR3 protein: CAWGSTGPLYNEQFF
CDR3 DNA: TGTGCCTGGGGATCGACAGGGCCCTTGTACAATGAGCAGTTCTTC

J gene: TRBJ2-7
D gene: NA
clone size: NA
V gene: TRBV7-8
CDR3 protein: CASSFGNTYEQYF
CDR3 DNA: TGTGCCAGCAGCTTCGGGAACACCTACGAGCAGTACTTC

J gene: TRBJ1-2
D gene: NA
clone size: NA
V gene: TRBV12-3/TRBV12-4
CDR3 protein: CASSLGGLLAF
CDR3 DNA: TGTGCCAGCAGTTTGGGCGGGTTGTTGGCCTTC

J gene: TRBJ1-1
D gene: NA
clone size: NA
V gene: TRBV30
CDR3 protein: CAWRQKGGSTEAFF
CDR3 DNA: TGTGCCTGGAGACAGAAGGGAGGTTCCACTGAAGCTTTCTTT

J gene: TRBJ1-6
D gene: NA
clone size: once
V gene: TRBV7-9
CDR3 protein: CASSLITGGNSPLHF
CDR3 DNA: TGTGCCAGCAGCTTAATTACGGGGGGCAATTCACCCCTCCACTTT

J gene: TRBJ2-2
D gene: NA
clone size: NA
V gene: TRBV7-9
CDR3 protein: CASSLAGGSTGELFF
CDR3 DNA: TGTGCCAGCAGCTTAGCAGGGGGTAGCACCGGGGAGCTGTTTTTT

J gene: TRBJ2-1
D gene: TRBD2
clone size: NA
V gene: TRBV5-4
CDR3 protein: CASSREVGELEQFF
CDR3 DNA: TGTGCCAGCAGCCGGGAGGTGGGGGAGCTTGAGCAGTTCTTC

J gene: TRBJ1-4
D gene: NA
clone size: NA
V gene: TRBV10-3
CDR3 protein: CANLRTGEKLFF
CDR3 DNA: TGTGCCAACCTCCGTACAGGGGAAAAACTGTTTTTT

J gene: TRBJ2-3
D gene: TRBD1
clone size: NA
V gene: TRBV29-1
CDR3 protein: CSVAGNYRGSSTDTQYF
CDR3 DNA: TGCAGCGTTGCAGGCAATTACAGGGGGAGCAGCACAGATACGCAGTATTTT

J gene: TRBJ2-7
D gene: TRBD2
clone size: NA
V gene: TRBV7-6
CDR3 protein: CASNSSGRLSYEQYF
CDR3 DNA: TGTGCCAGCAACTCTAGCGGGAGGCTTTCCTACGAGCAGTACTTC

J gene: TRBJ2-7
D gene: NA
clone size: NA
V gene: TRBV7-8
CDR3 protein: CASSPLTGPSSYEQYF
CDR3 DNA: TGTGCCAGCAGCCCACTAACAGGCCCGAGCTCCTACGAGCAGTACTTC

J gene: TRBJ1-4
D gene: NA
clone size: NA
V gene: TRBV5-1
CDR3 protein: CASSLGEATNEKLFF
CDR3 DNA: TGCGCCAGCAGCTTGGGGGAGGCAACTAATGAAAAACTGTTTTTT

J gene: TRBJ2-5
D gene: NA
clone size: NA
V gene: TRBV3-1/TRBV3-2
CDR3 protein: CASSQGAGSQETQYF
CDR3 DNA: TGTGCCAGCAGCCAAGGCGCAGGGTCCCAAGAGACCCAGTACTTC

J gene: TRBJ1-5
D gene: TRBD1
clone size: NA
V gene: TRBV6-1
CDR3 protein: CASSGQGGQPQHF
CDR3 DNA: TGTGCCAGCAGCGGACAGGGAGGGCAGCCCCAGCATTTT

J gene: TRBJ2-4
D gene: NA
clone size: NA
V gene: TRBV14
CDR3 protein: CASSHIAKNIQYF
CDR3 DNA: TGTGCCAGCAGCCACATAGCCAAAAACATTCAGTACTTC

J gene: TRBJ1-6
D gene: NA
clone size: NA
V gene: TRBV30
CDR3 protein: CAWSETGFYNSPLHF
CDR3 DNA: TGTGCCTGGAGTGAAACAGGATTTTATAATTCACCCCTCCACTTT

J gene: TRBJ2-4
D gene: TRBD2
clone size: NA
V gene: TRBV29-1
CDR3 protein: CSVNGLAGVRAKNIQYF
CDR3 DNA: TGCAGCGTGAACGGACTAGCGGGAGTCAGGGCCAAAAACATTCAGTACTTC

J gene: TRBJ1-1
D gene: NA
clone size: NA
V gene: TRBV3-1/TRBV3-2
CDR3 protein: CASSPTRGSGNTEAFF
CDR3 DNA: TGTGCCAGCAGCCCAACAAGAGGGTCAGGGAACACTGAAGCTTTCTTT

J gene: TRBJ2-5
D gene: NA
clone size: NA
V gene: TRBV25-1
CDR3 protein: CASKGFEETQYF
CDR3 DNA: TGTGCCAGCAAGGGGTTTGAGGAGACCCAGTACTTC

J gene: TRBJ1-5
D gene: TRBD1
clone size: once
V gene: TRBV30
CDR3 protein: CAWGTGNQPQHF
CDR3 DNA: TGTGCCTGGGGGACAGGTAATCAGCCCCAGCATTTT

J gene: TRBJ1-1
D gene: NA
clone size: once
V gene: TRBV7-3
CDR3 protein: CASSLYQGGTEAFF
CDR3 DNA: TGTGCCAGCAGCTTATATCAGGGAGGCACTGAAGCTTTCTTT

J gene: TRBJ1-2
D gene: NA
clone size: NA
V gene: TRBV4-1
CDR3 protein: CASSQGTVYGYTF
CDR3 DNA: TGCGCCAGCAGCCAAGGAACAGTCTATGGCTACACCTTC

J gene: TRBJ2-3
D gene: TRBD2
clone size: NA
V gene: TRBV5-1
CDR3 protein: CASSSGLVGSTDTQYF
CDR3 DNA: TGCGCCAGCAGCTCGGGACTAGTTGGGAGCACAGATACGCAGTATTTT

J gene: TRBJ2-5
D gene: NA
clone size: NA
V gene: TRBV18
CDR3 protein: CASSARQGGTQYF
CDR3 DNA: TGTGCCAGCTCAGCCCGACAGGGAGGGACCCAGTACTTC

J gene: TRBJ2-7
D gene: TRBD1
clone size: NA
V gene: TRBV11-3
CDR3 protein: CASSPGQGAPYEQYF
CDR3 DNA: TGTGCCAGCAGCCCAGGACAGGGGGCCCCGTACGAGCAGTACTTC

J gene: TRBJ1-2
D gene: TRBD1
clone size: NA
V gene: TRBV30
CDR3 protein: CAQVGGRGLEGYTF
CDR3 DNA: TGTGCTCAAGTGGGAGGCAGGGGGCTAGAAGGCTACACCTTC

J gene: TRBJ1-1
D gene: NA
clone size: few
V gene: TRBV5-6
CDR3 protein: CASSPWWGKGVDAFF
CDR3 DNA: TGTGCCAGCAGCCCGTGGTGGGGGAAGGGGGTTGACGCTTTCTTT

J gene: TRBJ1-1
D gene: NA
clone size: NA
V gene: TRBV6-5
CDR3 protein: CASRISGTPRTEAFF
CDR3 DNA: TGTGCCAGCAGAATTTCGGGGACACCACGCACTGAAGCTTTCTTT

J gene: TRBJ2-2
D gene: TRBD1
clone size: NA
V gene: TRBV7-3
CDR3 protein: CASSLGTGGFGELFF
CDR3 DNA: TGTGCCAGCAGCCTAGGGACAGGGGGATTCGGGGAGCTGTTTTTT

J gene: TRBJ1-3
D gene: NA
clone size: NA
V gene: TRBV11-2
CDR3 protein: CASSLGGGTGNTIYF
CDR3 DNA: TGTGCCAGCAGCTTAGGGGGGGGTACTGGAAACACCATATATTTT